The sequence of this TCR beta chain was determined in a study of regulatory T cells in long-lasting Graves disease. Study-level results: Small sample size may have lowered accuracy. Persistent disease was characterized by preferential usage of TRBV28, TRBJ1-2 and TRBJ2-5.

Relying on iRepertoire HTBI primers and Arm-PCR of CDR3 regions, the team built TCR beta libraries. Using its own MiXCR run on the multiplex PCR reads, TCRdb lists one record per CDR3 protein. The sample lists hundreds of thousands of distinct CDR3 sequences, about a sixth occurring once. Germline CDR1 and CDR2: LGHDT and YNNKEL (reference sequence). Trimming cost V 0 bases and J 4 bases, with 21 bases left between them. The CDR3 extends over 18 amino acids. On this clonotype: As yet, its antigen is unknown.

Time point of the sample: newly diagnosed GD, antithyroid drugs for less than 3 months. RNA extracted from PBMCs served as the sequencing template. Here the sequenced sample was peripheral blood mononuclear cells (PBMCs), taken at new diagnosis, from a patient treated with antithyroid drugs. The sequence was collected from a female donor with Graves disease. The chain combines TRBV3-1 with TRBJ1-2; TRBD1 is a possible D gene (6 bases). Here the CDR3 DNA reads TGTGCCAGCAGCCAAGATTTAAGAGGAGCGGGGGCTAGCTATGGCTACACCTTC. Translating it yields CASSQDLRGAGASYGYTF.